A selection of T cell receptor beta chains follows, all from one sample in a study of shared clonotypes between healthy human individuals. Method: immunoSEQ multiplex PCR; TCRdb's copy keeps in-frame clones and lacks some. The table has about 2.1 million clones, about 93% seen once. Sequenced material: naive CD8+ T cells from PBMCs. The receptors shown here come from a man younger than 35 in good health. Some clones in this sample may be carry-over from other donors' samples. Each CDR3 is given without its conserved first and last residue. The D gene is left open where the match is weak.

d_gene	v_gene	j_gene	CDR3aa
TRBD2	TRBV10-1	TRBJ2-5	ASSPLAGGPETQY
NA	TRBV5-6	TRBJ1-2	ASSLSQGLPRSNYGYT
TRBD2	TRBV9	TRBJ2-1	ASSFSSGAGSGEQF
NA	TRBV25-1	TRBJ2-1	ASMQGGEQF
NA	TRBV7-6	TRBJ1-1	ASSIYSGGDTEAF
NA	TRBV27	TRBJ2-3	ASRDQGYSTDTQY
NA	TRBV5-4	TRBJ1-1	ASSFLNTEAF
NA	TRBV4-2	TRBJ1-1	ASSQGTGNEAF
NA	TRBV10-3	TRBJ2-5	AISERVGIEETQY
NA	TRBV27	TRBJ2-7	ASSLRGHEQY
NA	TRBV19	TRBJ2-1	ASSIGPASYNEQF
NA	TRBV19	TRBJ2-1	ASSTRTDSSDEQF
NA	TRBV2	TRBJ2-1	ASQRGITRMDNEQF
NA	TRBV13	TRBJ1-1	ASSAEGVRDTEAF
NA	TRBV13	TRBJ1-1	ASSLRVLGYVKSSDTEAF
NA	TRBV7-8	TRBJ2-7	ASSLWRDPYEQY
NA	TRBV5-5	TRBJ2-7	ASSLARGFFYEQY
TRBD1	TRBV27	TRBJ2-7	ASSLYRGPYEQY
NA	TRBV7-3	TRBJ1-1	ASSLVRGRSSTEAF
TRBD1	TRBV15	TRBJ1-1	ATSRDRTGWDTEAF
NA	TRBV11-2	TRBJ1-2	ASSLSSGYT
NA	TRBV9	TRBJ2-7	ASSAPSGGLRAREQY
NA	TRBV30	TRBJ1-5	AWSYSKGWGALPGQPQH
NA	TRBV6-1	TRBJ2-3	ASSELTDTQY
TRBD2	TRBV5-5	TRBJ2-2	ASSFRLAEYTGELF
TRBD1	TRBV27	TRBJ2-7	ASSRDRPYEQY
NA	TRBV7-9	TRBJ2-7	ASSLGQASYEQY
NA	TRBV7-6	TRBJ2-2	ASSYTFAGELF
NA	TRBV11-2	TRBJ2-2	ASSFFALGSNTGELF
TRBD2	TRBV28	TRBJ2-5	ASSLSGSYQETQY
NA	TRBV2	TRBJ2-2	ASSEEGYNTGELF
NA	TRBV9	TRBJ2-5	ASSVLGSQETQY